The 3 T cell receptor beta chains below all came from one sample that was sequenced in a study of OX40 agonist ivuxolimab in advanced cancers. TCRdb's table, derived via immunoSEQ multiplex PCR, lists solely in-frame clones and lacks some. The sample shows about 82,000 clones, approximately 87% of them seen only once. Sequencing used CD4+ or CD8+ T cells sorted from blood, obtained in a trial of the OX40 agonist ivuxolimab. The receptors come from an adult with an advanced solid tumor such as melanoma, head and neck, liver or kidney cancer.

This CDR3 is CASGLGLQGGTGELFF. The CDR3 bases are TGTGCTAGTGGTTTGGGCCTGCAGGGGGGAACCGGGGAGCTGTTTTTT. This rearrangement joins TRBV12-5 to TRBJ2-2; D is possibly TRBD1 (7 bases). From germline, CDR1 is LGHNT and CDR2 FRNRAP. The CDR3 has 16 residues. V lost 1 base and J 5 bases, leaving 14 bases between the germline ends.

J is TRBJ2-6 and V is TRBV9; 8 nucleotides agree with TRBD1. The CDR3 consists of 18 residues. The J segment lost 0 bases and the V segment lost 5 bases, leaving 10 bases of the junction unmatched. Germline V lookup: CDR1 SGDLS, CDR2 YYNGEE. CDR3 bases: TGTGCCAGCAGTGTTACAGGGGGTTCAAGCTCTGGGGCCAACGTCCTGACTTTC. It translates to CASSVTGGSSSGANVLTF.

This chain connects TRBV5-1 to TRBJ2-1; TRBD1 matches at 7 bases. With V trimmed by 4 bases and J by 0 bases, 4 bases remained unmatched. CDR1 and CDR2 (germline): SGHRS, YFSETQ. The CDR3 runs 15 residues. Here the CDR3 reads CASSLGTVSYNEQFF. CDR3 sequence (DNA): TGCGCCAGCAGCCTCGGGACAGTCTCCTACAATGAGCAGTTCTTC.